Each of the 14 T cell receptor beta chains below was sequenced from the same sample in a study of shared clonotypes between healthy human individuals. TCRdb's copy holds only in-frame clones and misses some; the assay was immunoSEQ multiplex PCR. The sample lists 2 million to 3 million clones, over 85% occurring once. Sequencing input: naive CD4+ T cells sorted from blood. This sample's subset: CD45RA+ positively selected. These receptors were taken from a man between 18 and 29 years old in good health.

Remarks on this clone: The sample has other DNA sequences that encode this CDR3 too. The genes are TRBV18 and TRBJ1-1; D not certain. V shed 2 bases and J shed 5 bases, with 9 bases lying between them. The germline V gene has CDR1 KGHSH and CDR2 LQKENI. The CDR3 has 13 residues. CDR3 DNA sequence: TGTGCCAGCTCACCATTCGGAGGGACTGAAGCTTTCTTT. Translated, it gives CASSPFGGTEAFF.

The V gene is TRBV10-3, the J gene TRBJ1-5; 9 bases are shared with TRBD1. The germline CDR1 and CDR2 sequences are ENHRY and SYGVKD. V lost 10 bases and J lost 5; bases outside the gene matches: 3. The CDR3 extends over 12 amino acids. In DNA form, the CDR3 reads TGTGCCACCCGGGACAGGGATCAGCCCCAGCATTTT. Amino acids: CATRDRDQPQHF.

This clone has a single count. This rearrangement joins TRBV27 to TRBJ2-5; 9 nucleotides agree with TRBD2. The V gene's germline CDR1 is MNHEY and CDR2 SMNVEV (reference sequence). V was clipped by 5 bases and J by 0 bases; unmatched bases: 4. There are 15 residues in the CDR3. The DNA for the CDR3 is TGTGCCAGCAGTGATAGCGGGGGCAACCAAGAGACCCAGTACTTC. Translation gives CASSDSGGNQETQYF.

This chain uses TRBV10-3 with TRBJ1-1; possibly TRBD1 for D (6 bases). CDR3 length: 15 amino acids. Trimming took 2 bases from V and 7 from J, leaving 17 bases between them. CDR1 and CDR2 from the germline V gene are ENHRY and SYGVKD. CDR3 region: CAISEAGGEVREAFF. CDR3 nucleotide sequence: TGTGCCATCAGTGAGGCCGGGGGCGAGGTCCGTGAAGCTTTCTTT.

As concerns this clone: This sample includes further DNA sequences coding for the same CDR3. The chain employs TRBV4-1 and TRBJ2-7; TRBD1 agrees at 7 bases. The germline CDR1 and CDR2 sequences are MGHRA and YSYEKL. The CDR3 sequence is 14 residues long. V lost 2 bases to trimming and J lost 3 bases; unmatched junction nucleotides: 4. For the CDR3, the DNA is TGCGCCAGCAGCCAACCGGGACAGAGCTACGAGCAGTACTTC. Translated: CASSQPGQSYEQYF.

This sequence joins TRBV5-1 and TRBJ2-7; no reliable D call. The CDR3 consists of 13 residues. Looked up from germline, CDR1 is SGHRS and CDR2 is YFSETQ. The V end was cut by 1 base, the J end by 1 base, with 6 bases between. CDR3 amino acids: CASSLIQSYEQYF. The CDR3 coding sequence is TGCGCCAGCAGCTTGATACAGTCCTACGAGCAGTACTTC.

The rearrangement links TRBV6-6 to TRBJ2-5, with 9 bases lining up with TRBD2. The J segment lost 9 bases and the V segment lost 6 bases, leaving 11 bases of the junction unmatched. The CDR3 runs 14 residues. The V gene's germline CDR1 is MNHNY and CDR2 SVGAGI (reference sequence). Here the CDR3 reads CASRDSGSPGAQYF. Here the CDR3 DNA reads TGTGCCAGCAGGGATAGCGGGAGCCCTGGAGCCCAGTACTTC.

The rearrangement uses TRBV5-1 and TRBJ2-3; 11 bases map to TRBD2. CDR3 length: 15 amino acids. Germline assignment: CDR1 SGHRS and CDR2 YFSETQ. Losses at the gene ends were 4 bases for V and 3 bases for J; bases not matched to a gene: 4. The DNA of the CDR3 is TGCGCCAGCAGCAAGGGACTAGCGGTAACAGATACGCAGTATTTT. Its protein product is CASSKGLAVTDTQYF.

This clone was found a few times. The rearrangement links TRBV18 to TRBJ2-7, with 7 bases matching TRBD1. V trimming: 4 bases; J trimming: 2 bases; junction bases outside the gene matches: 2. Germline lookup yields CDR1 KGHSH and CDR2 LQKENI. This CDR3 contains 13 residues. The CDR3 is CASSQGQTYEQYF. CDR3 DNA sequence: TGTGCCAGCTCACAGGGACAGACCTACGAGCAGTACTTC. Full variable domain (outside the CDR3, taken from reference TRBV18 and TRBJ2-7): NAGVMQNPRHLVRRRGQEARLRCSPMKGHSHVYWYRQLPEEGLKFMVYLQKENIIDESGMPKERFSAEFPKEGPSILRIQQVVRGDSAAYFCASSQGQTYEQYFGPGTRLTVT.

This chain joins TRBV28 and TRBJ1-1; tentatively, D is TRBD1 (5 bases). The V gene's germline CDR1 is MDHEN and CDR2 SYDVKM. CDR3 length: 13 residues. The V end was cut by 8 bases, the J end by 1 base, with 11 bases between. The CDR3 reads CASSWGPNTEAFF. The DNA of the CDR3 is TGTGCCAGCTCGTGGGGCCCGAACACTGAAGCTTTCTTT.

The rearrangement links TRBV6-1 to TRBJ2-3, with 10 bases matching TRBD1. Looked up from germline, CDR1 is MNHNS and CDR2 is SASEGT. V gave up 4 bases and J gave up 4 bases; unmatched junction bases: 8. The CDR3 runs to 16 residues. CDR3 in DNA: TGTGCCAGCAGTGCCCGGACAGGGGGAGTATCAGATACGCAGTATTTT. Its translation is CASSARTGGVSDTQYF.

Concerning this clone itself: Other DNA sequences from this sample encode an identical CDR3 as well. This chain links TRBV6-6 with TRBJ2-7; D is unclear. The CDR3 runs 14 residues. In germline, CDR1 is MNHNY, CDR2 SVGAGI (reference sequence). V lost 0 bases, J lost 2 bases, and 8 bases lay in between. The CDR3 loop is CASSYSRGTYEQYF. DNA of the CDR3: TGTGCCAGCAGTTACTCGCGCGGAACCTACGAGCAGTACTTC.

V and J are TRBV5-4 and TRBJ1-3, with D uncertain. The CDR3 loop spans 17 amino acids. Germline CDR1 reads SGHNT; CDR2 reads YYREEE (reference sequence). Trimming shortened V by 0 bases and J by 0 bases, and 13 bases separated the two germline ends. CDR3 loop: CASSLGSGLNSGNTIYF. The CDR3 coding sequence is TGTGCCAGCAGCTTGGGCTCAGGACTGAACTCTGGAAACACCATATATTTT.

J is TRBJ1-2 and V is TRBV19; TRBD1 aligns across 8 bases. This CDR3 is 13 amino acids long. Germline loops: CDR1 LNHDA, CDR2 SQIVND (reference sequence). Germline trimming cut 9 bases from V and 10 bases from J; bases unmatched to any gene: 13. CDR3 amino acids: CASRDRDRRDYTF. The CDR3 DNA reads TGTGCCAGCCGAGACCGGGACAGGAGGGACTACACCTTC.